This TCR beta chain came from a study of neurological immune-mediated disorders. Study-wide results and caveats: Across subjects, expanded clones had no CDR3 amino acid sequences in common, pointing to private repertoires in all groups.

This clonotype was detected ten times or more. What it recognizes is unknown. The CDR3 runs to 14 residues. Germline CDR1 ENHRY, CDR2 SYGVKD. V was trimmed by 5 bases and J by 5 bases, leaving 14 bases between them. 5'RACE generated cDNA with 10-nucleotide random UMIs. Every sequencing run generated in excess of 160 million TCR-beta sequences. These sequences covered 15-18 subjects. Via MiXCR, TCRdb re-called the 5' RACE reads, giving one row per CDR3 protein. The sample consists of tens of thousands of distinct CDR3 sequences, around 3.7% of them appearing once. The sample was PBMCs. The chain uses TRBV10-3 and TRBJ2-3; D gene ambiguous. This TCR derives from a man aged 40-49 years with multiple sclerosis. As DNA, the CDR3 is TGTGCCATCAGTTTCGCGTCAAGGGAAGATACGCAGTATTTT. Protein sequence: CAISFASREDTQYF.